The source of this T cell receptor beta chain is a study of beta chain features in type 1 diabetes (dated by TCRdb to 2016 to 2019). Looking at the study overall: Patients and healthy donors did not differ in mean age, gender distribution, total cell number or subset yield. A total of about 100,000,000 sorted cells were examined across all samples, and RNA yield correlated strongly with the number of cells per subset. The study compared TCRB repertoires of sorted circulating CD4+ T cell subsets between recently diagnosed type 1 diabetes patients and matched healthy donors. Regulatory and stem cell-like memory subsets were isolated from only 8 patients and roughly eight healthy donors, whereas naive and central memory subsets came from all 28 donors.

From each donor, a single peripheral blood sample of approximately 120 mL on average was drawn into heparinised tubes. Using a panel that included CD45RO, CCR7, CD25, CD127, CD95 and CD27, naive, central memory, regulatory and stem cell-like memory CD4+ T cells were sorted on a BD FACSAria II. A purity above 95% was achieved for all sorted populations. PBMCs were isolated immediately by Lymphoprep density gradient centrifugation and stained directly without culture. So that batch effects would be minimized, each experiment stained and sorted samples in pairs, pairing one healthy donor with one patient. The entire amount of isolated RNA was reverse transcribed using the High Capacity cDNA Reverse Transcription Kit, so the sequenced TCRB transcripts were expressed ones. Naive, central memory and regulatory T cell samples underwent deep immunoSEQ sequencing, averaging around 3.7 million total reads per sample. Sorted cells were lysed in RLT buffer, and RNA was extracted using DNase-treated RNeasy Micro or Mini kits according to cell number. Each cell subset was processed on its own to prevent cross-contamination, while patient and healthy donor samples were processed together. Using the immunoSEQ multiplex PCR, TCRB sequences were amplified from cDNA into 87-bp fragments spanning the CDR3 region. Sequencing of the amplicons was performed on the Illumina HiSeq platform. Processing in the source paper ran as follows. Synthetic template baselines were used to correct PCR bias computationally, reads within Hamming distance 2 were collapsed, and singletons that could not be merged were discarded. By aligning reads against IMGT, V, D and J genes, CDR3 length, and insertions or deletions at six rearrangement sites were assigned. Within each subset, clonotype counts were normalized to sorted cell number, after which true diversity and Gini coefficients were computed with the tcR R package. The overlap coefficient, calculated on TCRB nucleotide sequences, was used to quantify repertoire sharing. As a proxy for the pre-selection repertoire, out-of-frame TCRB sequences from naive cells were analyzed. Entries here come from immuneACCESS through TCRdb and include only in-frame sequences with V and J called. Some clones fail to appear in such tables; in the studies checked, an unresolved V gene covers under half of the shortfall, and the cause of the remainder is unknown. Clone size and V and J calls were adopted from that table, with D and trimming inferred from the DNA. The sample includes hundreds of thousands of clones, with around an eighth observed a single time. 0.035% to 0.045% of the sample is taken by the ten largest.

The V end loses 0 bases and the J end loses 4 bases, and a stretch of 9 bases separates them. The CDR3 sequence holds 13 residues, the cysteine and phenylalanine included. Only the CDR3 part of the read is kept: 39 bases, read in frame from the first base. Looking up the germline V gene (reference sequence) yields CDR1 GTSNPN and CDR2 SVGIG. The study at large found these results: Type 1 diabetes patients showed a moderate but significant shortening of TCRB CDR3 length in all four CD4+ subsets. The naive, central memory and regulatory TCRB repertoires appeared to resemble one another more closely among patients than among healthy donors. HLA sub-analyses involved small numbers of individuals, so any influence of HLA type on TCRB rearrangement remained unresolved. PCR might favor shorter templates, but patient and control samples were amplified and corrected together, so any skew would affect both groups equally. At VDJ recombination sites, type 1 diabetes patients had fewer insertions and more deleted nucleotides, which implies abnormalities in thymic rearrangement. Sequencing cDNA rather than genomic DNA could over-represent highly expressing activated cells, although activation and CD3 levels did not differ between groups.

This clone was recorded a few times. The antigen it recognizes is unknown. No clone much larger than this one lies a single base away; base qualities are absent. Specimen: naive CD4+ T cells from blood. Per the publication, the cell subset or site label means: true naive CD4+ T cells. The receptor comes from a man younger than 35 with type 1 diabetes. The chain is made from TRBV30 and TRBJ1-2; the D gene identity is not certain. The CDR3 has the sequence CAWSVGGFYGYTF. The nucleotide sequence is given as TGTGCCTGGAGTGTAGGAGGGTTCTATGGCTACACCTTC.